This T cell receptor beta chain was obtained from a study of tumor and adjacent non-tumor tissue in lung cancer. General study findings and limits: Compared with tumor, normal lung showed significantly lower TCR diversity.

A modified ARM-PCR protocol with three rounds of nested PCR amplified TCRbeta. TCRdb called the multiplex PCR reads again in MiXCR, with one record for every CDR3 protein. The sample shows roughly 120,000 distinct CDR3 sequences, around 75% of them seen only once. This sample's RNA came from whole unsorted tissue. Concerning this clonotype itself: No antigen is known for it. The conserved phenylalanine or tryptophan normally closing the CDR3 is absent here, so this likely arose from a read error.

The receptor was isolated from a woman aged 60-70 years with non-small cell lung cancer. Sequenced: lung tumor tissue.

CDR3 sequence (DNA): TGTGCCAGCGGCCCCAACGCGGATACGCAGTATTCT. Its protein product is CASGPNADTQYS. This sequence joins TRBV11-1 and TRBJ2-3; D remains ambiguous. Germline V lookup: CDR1 SGHAT, CDR2 FQDESV (reference sequence). The CDR3 is 12 residues long. V lost 8 bases, J lost 6 bases, and 12 bases lay in between.